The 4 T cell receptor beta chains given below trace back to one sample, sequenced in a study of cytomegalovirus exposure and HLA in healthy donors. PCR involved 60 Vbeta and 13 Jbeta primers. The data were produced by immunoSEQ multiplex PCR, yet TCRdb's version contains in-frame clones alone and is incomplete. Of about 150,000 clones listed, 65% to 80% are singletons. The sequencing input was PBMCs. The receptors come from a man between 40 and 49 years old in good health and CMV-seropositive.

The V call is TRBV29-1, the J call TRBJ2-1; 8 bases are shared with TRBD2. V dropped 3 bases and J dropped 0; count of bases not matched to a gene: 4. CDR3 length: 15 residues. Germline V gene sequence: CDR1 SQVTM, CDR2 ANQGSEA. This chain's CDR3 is CSVDWREVSYNEQFF. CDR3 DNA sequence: TGCAGCGTTGACTGGCGGGAGGTCTCCTACAATGAGCAGTTCTTC.

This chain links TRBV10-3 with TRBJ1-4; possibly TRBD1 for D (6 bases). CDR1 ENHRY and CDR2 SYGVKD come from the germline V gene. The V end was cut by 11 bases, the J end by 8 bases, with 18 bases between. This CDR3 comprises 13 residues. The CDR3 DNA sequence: TGTGCCGTCACACAGGGATTGGGCGAAAAACTGTTTTTT. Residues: CAVTQGLGEKLFF.

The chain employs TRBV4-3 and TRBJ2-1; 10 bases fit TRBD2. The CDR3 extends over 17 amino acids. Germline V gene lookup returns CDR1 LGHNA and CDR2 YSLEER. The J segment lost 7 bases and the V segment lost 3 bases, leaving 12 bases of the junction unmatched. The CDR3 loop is CASSHQFSSGRGNEQFF. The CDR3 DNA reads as TGCGCCAGCAGCCACCAGTTTTCTAGCGGGAGAGGGAATGAGCAGTTCTTC.

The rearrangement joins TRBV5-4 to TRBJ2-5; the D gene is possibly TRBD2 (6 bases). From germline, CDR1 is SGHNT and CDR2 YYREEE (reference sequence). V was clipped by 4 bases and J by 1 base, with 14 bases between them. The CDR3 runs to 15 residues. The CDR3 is CASSRRLVSQETQYF. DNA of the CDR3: TGTGCCAGCAGCAGGAGACTAGTGTCCCAAGAGACCCAGTACTTC.